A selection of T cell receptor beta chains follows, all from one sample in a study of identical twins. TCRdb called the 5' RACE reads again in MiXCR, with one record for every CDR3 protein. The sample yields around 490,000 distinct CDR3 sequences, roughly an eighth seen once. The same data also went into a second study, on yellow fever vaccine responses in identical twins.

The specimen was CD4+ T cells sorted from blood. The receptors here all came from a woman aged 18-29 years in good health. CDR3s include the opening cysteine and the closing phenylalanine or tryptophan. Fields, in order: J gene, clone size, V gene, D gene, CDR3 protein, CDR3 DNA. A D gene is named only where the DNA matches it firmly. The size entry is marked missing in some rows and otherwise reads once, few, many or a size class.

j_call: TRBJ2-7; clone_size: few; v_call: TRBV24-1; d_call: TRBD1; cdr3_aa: CATSDHRTGVSEQYF; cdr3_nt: TGTGCCACCAGTGACCACCGGACAGGGGTGAGCGAGCAGTACTTC
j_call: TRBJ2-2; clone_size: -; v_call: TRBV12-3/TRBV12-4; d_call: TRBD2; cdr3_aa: CASSYSGGRIGGELFF; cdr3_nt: TGTGCCAGCAGTTATAGCGGGGGCCGGATCGGAGGGGAGCTGTTTTTT
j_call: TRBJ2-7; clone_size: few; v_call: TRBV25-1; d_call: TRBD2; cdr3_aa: CASSELGGLAGYEQYF; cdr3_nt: TGTGCCAGCAGTGAATTGGGGGGACTAGCGGGTTACGAGCAGTACTTC
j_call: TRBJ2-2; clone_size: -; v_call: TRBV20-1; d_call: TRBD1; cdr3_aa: CSARESPTGKANTGELFF; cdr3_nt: TGCAGTGCTAGAGAGAGCCCGACAGGGAAAGCGAACACCGGGGAGCTGTTTTTT
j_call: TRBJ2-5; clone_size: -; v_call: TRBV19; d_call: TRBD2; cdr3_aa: CASSIVRGVETQYF; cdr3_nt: TGTGCCAGTAGTATAGTTCGGGGGGTTGAGACCCAGTACTTC
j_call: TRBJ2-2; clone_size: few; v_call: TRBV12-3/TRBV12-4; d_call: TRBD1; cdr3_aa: CASSLSQGAVPGELFF; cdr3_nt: TGTGCCAGCAGTCTGTCTCAGGGGGCCGTTCCCGGGGAGCTGTTTTTT
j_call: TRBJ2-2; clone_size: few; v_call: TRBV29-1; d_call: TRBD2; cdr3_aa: CSVGLDMRNTGELFF; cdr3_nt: TGCAGCGTAGGACTAGATATGCGGAACACCGGGGAGCTGTTTTTT
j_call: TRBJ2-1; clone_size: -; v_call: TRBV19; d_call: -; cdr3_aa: CASSIALTTYNEQFF; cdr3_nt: TGTGCCAGTAGTATAGCTCTTACTACCTACAATGAGCAGTTCTTC
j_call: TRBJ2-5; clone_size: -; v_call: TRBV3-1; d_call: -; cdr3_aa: CASSASRGRETQYF; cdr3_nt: TGTGCCAGCAGCGCTTCGCGGGGACGGGAGACCCAGTACTTC
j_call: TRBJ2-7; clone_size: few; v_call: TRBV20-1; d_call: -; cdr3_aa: CSASIPTLVREQYF; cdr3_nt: TGCAGTGCCTCAATCCCCACCCTGGTACGCGAGCAGTACTTC
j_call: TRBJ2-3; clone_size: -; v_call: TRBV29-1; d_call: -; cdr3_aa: CSVGEGHANTDTQYF; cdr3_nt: TGCAGCGTTGGCGAGGGCCATGCTAACACAGATACGCAGTATTTT
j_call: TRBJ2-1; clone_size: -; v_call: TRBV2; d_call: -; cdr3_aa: CASSPGEQKRQFF; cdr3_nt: TGTGCCAGCAGCCCGGGGGAGCAGAAACGGCAGTTCTTC
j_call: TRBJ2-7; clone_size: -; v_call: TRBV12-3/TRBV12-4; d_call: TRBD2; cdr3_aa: CASRPTPGTSYEQYF; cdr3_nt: TGTGCCAGCAGACCAACCCCCGGGACTAGCTACGAGCAGTACTTC
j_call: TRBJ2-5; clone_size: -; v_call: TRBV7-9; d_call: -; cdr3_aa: CASSNLVYQETQYF; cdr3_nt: TGTGCCAGCAGCAACCTGGTGTACCAAGAGACCCAGTACTTC
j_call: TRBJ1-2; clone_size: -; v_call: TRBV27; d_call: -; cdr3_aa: CASSYLKGPRNYGYTF; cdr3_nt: TGTGCCAGCAGTTACCTGAAGGGGCCCCGTAACTATGGCTACACCTTC
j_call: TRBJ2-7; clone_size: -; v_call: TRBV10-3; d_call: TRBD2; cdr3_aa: CAISEGGSRQYF; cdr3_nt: TGTGCCATCAGTGAAGGCGGGAGTCGGCAGTACTTC
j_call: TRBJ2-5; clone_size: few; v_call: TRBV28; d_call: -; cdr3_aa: CASRTGLQETQYF; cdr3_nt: TGTGCCAGCAGAACGGGACTCCAAGAGACCCAGTACTTC
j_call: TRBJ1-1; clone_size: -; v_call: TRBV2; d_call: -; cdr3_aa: CASFHRGLNTEAFF; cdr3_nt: TGTGCCAGCTTCCATCGGGGCTTAAACACTGAAGCTTTCTTT
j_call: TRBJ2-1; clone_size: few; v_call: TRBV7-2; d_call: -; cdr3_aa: CASSPRLGLGEQFF; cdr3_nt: TGTGCCAGCAGCCCTCGCCTCGGGCTAGGAGAGCAGTTCTTC
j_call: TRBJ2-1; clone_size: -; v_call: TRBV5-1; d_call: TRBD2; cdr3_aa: CASSSLSGRAGNEQFF; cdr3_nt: TGCGCCAGCAGCTCCTTGAGCGGGAGGGCGGGGAATGAGCAGTTCTTC
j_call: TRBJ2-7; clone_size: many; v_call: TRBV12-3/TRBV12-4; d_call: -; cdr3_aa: CASSPRQGAGHEQYF; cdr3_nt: TGTGCCAGCAGTCCGAGACAGGGAGCGGGCCACGAGCAGTACTTC
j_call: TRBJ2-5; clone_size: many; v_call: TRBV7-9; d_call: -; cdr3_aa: CASSFGIPEGTQYF; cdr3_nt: TGTGCCAGCAGCTTCGGGATCCCCGAGGGGACCCAGTACTTC
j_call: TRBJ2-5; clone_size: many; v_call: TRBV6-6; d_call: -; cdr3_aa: CASRLRQQETQYF; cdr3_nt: TGTGCCAGCAGGCTTAGACAGCAAGAGACCCAGTACTTC
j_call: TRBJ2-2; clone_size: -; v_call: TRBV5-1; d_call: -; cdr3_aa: CASSFKAANTGELFF; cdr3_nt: TGCGCCAGCAGCTTTAAAGCGGCGAACACCGGGGAGCTGTTTTTT
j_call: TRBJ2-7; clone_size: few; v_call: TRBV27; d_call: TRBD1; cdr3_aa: CASRRVPRDSSMGQYF; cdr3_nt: TGTGCCAGCCGACGAGTCCCCCGGGACAGTAGTATGGGGCAGTACTTC
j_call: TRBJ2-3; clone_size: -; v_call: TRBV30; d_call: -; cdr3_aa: CAWSPLRDTQYF; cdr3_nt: TGTGCCTGGAGTCCGCTCCGAGATACGCAGTATTTT
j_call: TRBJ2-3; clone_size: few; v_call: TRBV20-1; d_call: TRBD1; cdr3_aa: CSARLRQGNTDTQYF; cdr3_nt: TGCAGTGCTAGATTGAGACAGGGTAACACAGATACGCAGTATTTT
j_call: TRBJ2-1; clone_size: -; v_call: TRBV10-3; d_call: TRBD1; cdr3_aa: CAISESRRQGVNEQFF; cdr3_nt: TGTGCCATCAGTGAGTCACGGAGACAGGGTGTAAATGAGCAGTTCTTC
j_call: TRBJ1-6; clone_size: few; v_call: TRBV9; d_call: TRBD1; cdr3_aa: CASSGGTGFTSPLHF; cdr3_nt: TGTGCCAGCAGCGGTGGGACAGGGTTTACATCACCCCTCCACTTT
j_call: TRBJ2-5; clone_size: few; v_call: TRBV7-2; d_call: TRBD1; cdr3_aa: CASSPTGFGETQYF; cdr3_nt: TGTGCCAGCAGCCCGACAGGGTTCGGAGAGACCCAGTACTTC